This record looks at one T cell receptor (beta chain) sequence and its context. Germline CDR1 and CDR2: LNHDA and SQIVND (reference sequence). This CDR3 spans 15 amino acids. The J segment lost 0 bases and the V segment lost 8 bases, leaving 8 bases of the junction unmatched. This entry belongs to a study of PD-L1 blockade in urothelial cancer. Study information: Investigators checked blood 3 weeks (second dose) and 6 weeks after treatment start.

Time point specified: pretreatment peripheral blood. Sequencing was performed with immunoSEQ multiplex PCR; in TCRdb, only in-frame clones are kept and a portion is missing. Of 70,000 to 90,000 clones in the sample, under 90% are singletons; the top ten hold around 14%. The rearrangement uses TRBV19 and TRBJ2-3; 7 nucleotides match TRBD2. This specimen was PBMCs, taken around atezolizumab (anti-PD-L1) treatment. The source is a man in his 60s with urothelial cancer. Here the CDR3 reads CASLRSGFSTDTQYF. The DNA of the CDR3 is TGTGCCAGTCTTCGTAGCGGGTTTAGCACAGATACGCAGTATTTT.